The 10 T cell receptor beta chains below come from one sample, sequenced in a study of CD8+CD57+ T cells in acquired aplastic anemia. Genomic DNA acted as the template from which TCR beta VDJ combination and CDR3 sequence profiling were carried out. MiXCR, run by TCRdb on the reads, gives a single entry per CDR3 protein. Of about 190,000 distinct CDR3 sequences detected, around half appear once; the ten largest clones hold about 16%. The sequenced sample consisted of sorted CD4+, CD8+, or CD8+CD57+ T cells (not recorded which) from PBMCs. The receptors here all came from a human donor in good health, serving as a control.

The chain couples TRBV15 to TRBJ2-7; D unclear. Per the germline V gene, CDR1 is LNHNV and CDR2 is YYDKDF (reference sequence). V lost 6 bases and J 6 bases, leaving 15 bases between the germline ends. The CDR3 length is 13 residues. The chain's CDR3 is CATSRTSEGEQYF. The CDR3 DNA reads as TGTGCCACCAGTCGAACCAGTGAAGGCGAGCAGTACTTC.

CDR3 in amino acids: CASSTRSPEAFF. The CDR3 DNA follows: TGTGCCAGCAGTACCAGGAGCCCTGAAGCTTTCTTT. This rearrangement joins TRBV2 to TRBJ1-1, with no clear D. Germline CDR1 SNHLY, CDR2 FYNNEI. The CDR3 loop spans 12 amino acids. Trimming stripped 5 bases from V and 6 bases from J, with 10 bases between.

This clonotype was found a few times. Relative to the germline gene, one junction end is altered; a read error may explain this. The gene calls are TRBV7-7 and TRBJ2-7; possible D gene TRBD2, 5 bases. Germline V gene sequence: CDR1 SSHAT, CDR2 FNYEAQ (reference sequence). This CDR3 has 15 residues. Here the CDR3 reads CASSYRRTLTYEQYF. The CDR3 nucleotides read TGTGCTAGCAGCTACCGTCGGACTCTGACCTACGAGCAGTACTTC.

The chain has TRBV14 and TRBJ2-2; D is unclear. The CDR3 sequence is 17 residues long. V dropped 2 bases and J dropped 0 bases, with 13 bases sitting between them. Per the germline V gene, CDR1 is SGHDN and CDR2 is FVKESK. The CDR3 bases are TGTGCCAGCAGCCAACCGGTTTACCCATCGAACACCGGGGAGCTGTTTTTT. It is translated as CASSQPVYPSNTGELFF.

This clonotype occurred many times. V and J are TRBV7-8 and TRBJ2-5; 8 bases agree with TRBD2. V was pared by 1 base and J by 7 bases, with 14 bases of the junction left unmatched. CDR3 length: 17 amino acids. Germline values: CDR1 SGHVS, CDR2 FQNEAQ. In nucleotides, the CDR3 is TGTGCCAGCAGCTTAGAGGGCGGTAGCGGGGTCCCAGGGACCCAGTACTTC. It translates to CASSLEGGSGVPGTQYF.

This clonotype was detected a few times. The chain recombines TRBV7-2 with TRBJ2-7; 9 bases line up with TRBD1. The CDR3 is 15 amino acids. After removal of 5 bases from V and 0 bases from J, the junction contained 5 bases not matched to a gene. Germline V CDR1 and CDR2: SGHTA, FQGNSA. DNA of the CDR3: TGTGCCAGCAGCCCTCGGACAGGGGTCTCCTACGAGCAGTACTTC. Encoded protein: CASSPRTGVSYEQYF.

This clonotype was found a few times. CDR3 loop: CASTPGAESSPLHF. The CDR3 DNA is TGTGCCAGTACCCCTGGGGCGGAAAGTTCACCCCTCCACTTT. The chain has TRBV19 and TRBJ1-6; the D gene is possibly TRBD1 (5 bases). Germline CDR1 is LNHDA and CDR2 is SQIVND (reference sequence). There are 14 residues in the CDR3. Between the trimmed V and J ends, which lost 7 bases and 9 bases, there was a span of 16 bases.

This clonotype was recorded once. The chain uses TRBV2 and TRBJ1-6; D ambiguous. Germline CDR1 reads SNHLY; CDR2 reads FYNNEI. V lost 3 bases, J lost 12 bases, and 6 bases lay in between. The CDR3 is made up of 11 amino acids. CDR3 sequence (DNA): TGTGCCAGCAGTGATGTCCTACCCCTCCACTTT. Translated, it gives CASSDVLPLHF.

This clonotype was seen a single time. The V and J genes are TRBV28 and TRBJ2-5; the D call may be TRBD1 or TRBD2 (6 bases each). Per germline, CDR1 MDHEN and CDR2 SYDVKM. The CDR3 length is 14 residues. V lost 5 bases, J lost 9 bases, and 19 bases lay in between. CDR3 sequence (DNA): TGTGCCAGCAGTCGAATGGGGGGCAATCAGCCCCAGTACTTC. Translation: CASSRMGGNQPQYF.

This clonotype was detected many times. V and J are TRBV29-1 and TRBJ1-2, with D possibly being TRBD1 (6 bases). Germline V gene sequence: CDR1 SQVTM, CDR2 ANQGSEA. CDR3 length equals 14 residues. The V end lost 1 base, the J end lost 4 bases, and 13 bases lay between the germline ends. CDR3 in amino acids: CSVEGRGGSYGYTF. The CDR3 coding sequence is TGCAGCGTTGAAGGCCGCGGGGGCTCCTATGGCTACACCTTC.